Below, one T cell receptor (beta chain) is given with its context. Its antigen is not known. Healthy bone marrow donors formed the donor group. These data belong to a study of cytomegalovirus exposure and HLA in healthy donors. General observations from the study: Excluded were some V segments that proved indistinguishable, including TRBV6-2 and TRBV6-3. A later analysis showed TCR association rates differing by HLA locus, peaking at DRB1 and lowest at HLA-C.

PCR was performed using 60 Vbeta and 13 Jbeta primers. Measured with immunoSEQ multiplex PCR; TCRdb has only the in-frame clones, and not every one. The sample shows 150,000 to 200,000 clones, 70% to 80% of them seen only once. Germline loops: CDR1 SNHLY, CDR2 FYNNEI. V was clipped by 5 bases and J by 3 bases, with 17 bases between them. The CDR3 totals 15 residues. What was sequenced was PBMCs. V and J are TRBV2 and TRBJ2-7, with D possibly being TRBD1 or TRBD2 (5 bases each). This clonotype was obtained from a man between 45 and 60 years old in good health and CMV-seropositive. The CDR3 protein is CASSKGAQRDYEQYF. The CDR3 nucleotides read TGTGCCAGCAGTAAAGGGGCACAGAGGGACTACGAGCAGTACTTC.